The sequence of this TCR beta chain was determined in a study of T cell repertoires in cytomegalovirus infection. Study-level background: It can be stated that public TCR beta signatures indicated CMV infection as well as a matching HLA type.

The sample holds a few counts of this clonotype. Its antigen is unidentified. Study results and caveats: Cumulative public TCR beta family frequency identified carriers of CMV plus the relevant HLA. It was HLA-C-restricted CMV-specific TCR beta clonotypes that dominated the response ex vivo.

TCRdb passed the reads through MiXCR, listing each CDR3 protein once. This table has more than 650,000 distinct CDR3 sequences, about 40% appearing once. Looked up from germline, CDR1 is MNHEY and CDR2 is SMNVEV (reference sequence). The CDR3 has 13 amino acids. Trimming took 5 bases from V and 4 from J, leaving 11 bases between them. This sequence joins TRBV27 and TRBJ1-1; tentative D call: TRBD1 (5 bases). The sequenced sample was PBMCs. This receptor was taken from a human donor in good health (CMV status not recorded). Some clones in this sample may be carry-over from other donors' samples. CDR3 DNA: TGTGCCAGCAGTCCCCCCGGGGCCACTGAAGCTTTCTTT. This translates into CASSPPGATEAFF.